This note documents a single T cell receptor (beta chain) sequence. Using immunoSEQ multiplex PCR, the repertoire was profiled, and TCRdb retains in-frame clones only, with some absent. The table includes 300,000 to 400,000 clones, 85% to 90% detected once. This CDR3 has 11 residues. The data were obtained in a study of blood T cell repertoires in COVID-19. Background on the study: Sources were T cells, B-cell-depleted T cells, or PBMCs; the material itself was cDNA or gDNA.

Sequenced sample: PBMCs or T cells enriched from blood (not recorded which). The chain couples TRBV21-1 to TRBJ2-7; the listed D gene, TRBD2, was not tested against the DNA. TRBV21-1 is a recognized pseudogene. The receptor comes from a man aged 18 to 30 who had recovered from COVID-19. DNA for the CDR3: TGTGCCAGCAGCAAAGAGGAGGAGCAGTACTTC. It codes for CASSKEEEQYF.